This T cell receptor beta chain was retrieved from a study of blood T cells in healthy people across ages (dated by TCRdb to the mid-2010s). Study-level background: In model experiments, roughly one uniquely barcoded TCR beta cDNA molecule per two T cells was captured by template switching. The study measured age-related changes in TCR beta repertoire diversity using deep sequencing normalized with unique cDNA molecular identifiers. The donors were divided into four age groups: young (average roughly 15 years), middle-aged (approximately 39), aged (approximately 59) and long-lived (82). To avoid experimental bias, donors of different ages were spread randomly across the sequencing lanes. Using the same blood draw, the study looked at two additional independent replicas of 1 million unique cDNA reads for two donors, one aged 18 to 30 and the other aged 80 or older. Paper-wide results and their limitations: Total diversity estimates from one million sequenced T cells were considered lower bounds and underestimates. Donor CMV infection status was unknown, potentially confounding age-related changes in expanded clonotypes. Observed TCR beta diversity correlated strongly with the percentage of naive T cells measured by flow cytometry. Observed TCR beta diversity per million T cells fell roughly linearly with age, and a significant reduction was already apparent by age approximately 41. Bulk unsorted PBMC profiling prevented conclusive comparison of naive and antigen-experienced compartments. Compared with the aged group, more naive CD4+ T cells, fewer expanded clones and increased TCR diversity were shown by the long-lived group, suggesting age selection.

The protocol used for the library was 5' RACE. The sequencing machine was an Illumina HiSeq 2500. A second PCR of roughly 6 to 11 cycles was run with a J-beta primer mix and a sample-barcoded 5' primer. Each TCR beta cDNA molecule received a unique molecular identifier from a template-switch 5' adaptor carrying 12 random nucleotides. At least 2.5 million CDR3-containing paired-end reads were obtained from each sample. The Mint cDNA synthesis kit, primed by a TRBC-specific oligonucleotide, was used to synthesize first-strand cDNA from all RNA. Following uracil-DNA glycosylase treatment, all cDNA underwent a first 18-cycle PCR with the universal primers M1SS and BC2_uni_R. Per the original workflow: For normalization, 1 million high-quality reads were randomly selected from each sample, with every read carrying a distinct molecular identifier. Reads with shared molecular identifiers were discarded instead of being binned into consensus sequences. MiTCR, with a Q25 quality threshold and the strictest error-elimination algorithm, was used for CDR3 identification, clonotype clustering and error correction. A nonparametric unseen species model with Euler transformation was used to estimate a lower bound on total TCR beta diversity. TCRdb applied fastp at Q25 and MiXCR to the public reads, then kept only in-frame beta chains. CDR3 protein sequences are deduplicated, and each keeps its most common genes and DNA. It is TCRdb's table, rather than the study itself, that gives the V and J calls and clone size. This sample lists about 730,000 distinct CDR3 sequences; more than 40% were detected once. Of the sample, roughly 19% is held by the ten largest clones.

The CDR3, from cysteine to phenylalanine, totals 13 residues. Only the CDR3 region is kept as DNA, spanning 39 bases read in frame from base 1. Trimming leaves V shorter by 6 bases and J shorter by 8 bases, with the junction holding 3 bases beyond the gene matches. Sequences MNHEY (CDR1) and SVGEGT (CDR2) are obtained from the germline V gene. The 39 donors, aged roughly 6 to 100 years, were systemically healthy Caucasian individuals from Russia. Each donor gave ten milliliters of peripheral blood, collected into EDTA-treated Vacutainer tubes. Ficoll-Paque density-gradient centrifugation was used to isolate PBMCs, with at least 6.5 million per sample. Trizol reagent was used to extract total RNA from PBMCs, with at least 5.5 micrograms per sample. The percentages of naive CD45RAhigh/CD27high T cells were determined by flow cytometry on a PBMC aliquot from every donor. In regard to this clonotype: What this receptor recognizes is not known. No base quality values were provided; no much bigger clone lies one nucleotide off.

This sequence was found in a woman aged 55 to 70 in good health. Sequenced input: blood. The rearrangement combines TRBV6-2 or TRBV6-3 with TRBJ2-1, and TRBD1 aligns with 11 junction nucleotides. The CDR3 is CASRDRGPDEQFF. DNA sequence: TGTGCCAGCAGGGACAGGGGGCCGGATGAGCAGTTCTTC.